The 4 T cell receptor beta chains presented below share a single source sample, sequenced in a study of T cell changes during pregnancy in multiple sclerosis. The data were produced by immunoSEQ multiplex PCR, yet TCRdb's version contains in-frame clones alone and is incomplete. Seen here are about 39,000 clones, roughly 90% observed once, and the top ten hold approximately 26%. Here the sequenced sample was CD8+ T cells from peripheral blood mononuclear cells, taken before pregnancy. The receptors come from a female donor with multiple sclerosis, enrolled in a pregnancy study.

The CDR3 bases are TGTGCCAGCTCACCCTTACTGGGACTAGCGGGGACCTACGAGCAGTACTTC. This sequence encodes CASSPLLGLAGTYEQYF. The rearrangement uses TRBV5-8 and TRBJ2-7; TRBD2 aligns across 13 bases. The germline gives CDR1 SGHTS, CDR2 YDEGEE. The length of the CDR3 is 17 residues. With 7 bases clipped from V and 2 bases from J, the junction kept 12 bases outside the gene matches.

The V gene is TRBV30, the J gene TRBJ1-2; 7 bases match TRBD1. V was clipped by 5 bases and J by 4 bases; unmatched bases: 10. CDR3 size: 14 residues. CDR1 and CDR2 from the germline V gene are GTSNPN and SVGIG (reference sequence). CDR3 in DNA: TGTGCCTGGGTTAGACAGGGAGGCAGCTATGGCTACACCTTC. It codes for CAWVRQGGSYGYTF.

V is TRBV25-1 and J is TRBJ1-6, with 9 bases aligning to TRBD1. Germline CDR1 MGHDK, CDR2 SYGVNS. Trimming took 4 bases from V and 7 from J; bases not matched to a gene: 5. CDR3 length: 15 amino acids. The CDR3: CASSGRDRANSPLHF. CDR3 bases: TGTGCCAGCAGTGGACGGGACAGGGCGAATTCACCCCTCCACTTT.

CDR3 in amino acids: CASSLWEGGQETQYF. In nucleotides, the CDR3 is TGTGCCAGCAGTTTATGGGAAGGGGGACAAGAGACCCAGTACTTC. The chain couples TRBV27 to TRBJ2-5, with D tentatively TRBD1 (6 bases). The CDR3 runs to 15 residues. V was trimmed by 1 base and J by 2 bases, leaving 11 bases between them. Germline CDR1 MNHEY, CDR2 SMNVEV (reference sequence).